These 12 T cell receptor beta chains came from one sample sequenced in a study of T-cell memory formation after mild COVID-19. Each CDR3 protein is one row after TCRdb ran MiXCR on the 5' RACE reads. This table has roughly 300,000 distinct CDR3 sequences, 15% to 20% appearing once. The sequenced sample consisted of PBMCs or a T cell subset sorted from them (not recorded which). These receptors all stem from a man aged 18 to 30 who had mild COVID-19 (a few samples of this study predate the infection). Cell type and time point are not known.

The chain recombines TRBV19 with TRBJ1-1, with D perhaps TRBD1 (5 bases). The CDR3 has 16 amino acids. In germline, CDR1 is LNHDA, CDR2 SQIVND (reference sequence). V was clipped by 7 bases and J by 4 bases, with 22 bases between them. For the CDR3, the DNA is TGTGCCAGTAACTCAGAGGGGATCGGGCTACCCACTGAAGCTTTCTTT. This encodes CASNSEGIGLPTEAFF.

This clonotype showed up just a few times. The rearrangement links TRBV2 to TRBJ2-5; perhaps TRBD2 as D (6 bases). V lost 2 bases and J 4 bases, leaving 11 bases between the germline ends. This CDR3 spans 14 amino acids. CDR1 is SNHLY and CDR2 is FYNNEI in the germline V gene. The CDR3 nucleotides are TGTGCCAGCAGTGAACGCGGGGTTCTAGAGACCCAGTACTTC. This translates into CASSERGVLETQYF.

This chain joins TRBV7-2 and TRBJ2-1; 9 nucleotides align to TRBD2. The V gene end was trimmed by 5 bases and the J gene end by 6 bases; junction bases not matched to a gene: 14. The CDR3 is made up of 17 amino acids. Germline V gene sequence: CDR1 SGHTA, CDR2 FQGNSA. The chain's CDR3 is CASSRYAKTSGSNEQFF. In DNA, the CDR3 is TGTGCCAGCAGCCGATACGCTAAGACTAGCGGATCCAATGAGCAGTTCTTC.

The chain recombines TRBV5-1 with TRBJ1-2; unclear D gene. Germline V lookup: CDR1 SGHRS, CDR2 YFSETQ. This CDR3 is 13 amino acids long. The V gene lost 4 bases and the J gene lost 4 bases, with 11 bases spanning the gap. CDR3 sequence: CASSPDFSYGYTF. DNA for the CDR3: TGCGCCAGCAGCCCGGACTTCAGCTATGGCTACACCTTC.

This clonotype was seen a handful of times. This chain uses TRBV20-1 with TRBJ2-7; D ambiguous. V dropped 3 bases and J dropped 5 bases, with 11 bases sitting between them. CDR1 and CDR2 from the germline V gene are DFQATT and SNEGSKA (reference sequence). The CDR3 has 12 residues. The chain's CDR3 is CSASAAIHEQYF. As DNA, the CDR3 is TGCAGTGCTAGTGCCGCGATCCACGAGCAGTACTTC.

In its sample, this clonotype was seen a few times. CDR3 nucleotides: TGCGCCAGCAGCCGTATCCTCGGGGGCCCGAACACCGGGGAGCTGTTTTTT. Encoded protein: CASSRILGGPNTGELFF. The chain combines TRBV4-1 with TRBJ2-2, with D tentatively TRBD1 or TRBD2 (6 bases each). The germline V and J ends were trimmed by 4 bases and 0 bases, with 15 bases remaining between them. CDR3 length: 17 amino acids. Per the germline V gene, CDR1 is MGHRA and CDR2 is YSYEKL.

The sample holds one count of this clonotype. The chain joins TRBV2 to TRBJ2-2; the D gene is possibly TRBD1 (6 bases). The CDR3 has 14 residues. CDR1 and CDR2 from the germline V gene are SNHLY and FYNNEI. Trimming left V 8 bases short and J 3 bases short, with 13 bases between. CDR3 coding DNA: TGTGCCAGCGAGAGACACAGGGACACCGGGGAGCTGTTTTTT. Its translation is CASERHRDTGELFF.

This clonotype has a handful of counts. The J gene is TRBJ2-7, the V gene TRBV15; D gene ambiguous. The CDR3 length is 11 residues. V was cut by 1 base and J by 7 bases, with 5 bases left in between. Germline V gene data show CDR1 as LNHNV and CDR2 as YYDKDF (reference sequence). CDR3 protein: CATSRGGEQYF. CDR3 coding DNA: TGTGCCACCAGCAGAGGTGGGGAGCAGTACTTC.

This clonotype was recorded at least ten times. The chain recombines TRBV24-1 with TRBJ2-5, with 7 positions matching TRBD1. Germline trimming cut 3 bases from V and 0 bases from J; bases unmatched to any gene: 9. Germline CDR1 reads KGHDR; CDR2 reads SFDVKD. There are 17 residues in the CDR3. The CDR3 DNA reads TGTGCCACCAGTGATGCCCCCCCTACAGGGGACCAAGAGACCCAGTACTTC. Translated, it gives CATSDAPPTGDQETQYF.

This clonotype was counted a few times. V and J are TRBV18 and TRBJ2-3, with 10 positions matching TRBD2. The CDR3 has 13 residues. Germline V gene lookup returns CDR1 KGHSH and CDR2 LQKENI. Germline trimming cut 6 bases from V and 9 bases from J; bases unmatched to any gene: 6. CDR3 nucleotides: TGTGCCAGCTCTCCCGGGACTAGCGAGACGCAGTATTTT. This codes for CASSPGTSETQYF.

This clonotype was picked up many times. The chain is built from TRBV27 and TRBJ2-1; D remains ambiguous. Germline loops: CDR1 MNHEY, CDR2 SMNVEV (reference sequence). Trimming removed 2 bases from V and 10 bases from J, with 6 bases in between. The CDR3 runs 11 residues. DNA for the CDR3: TGTGCCAGCAGTTTAGGATTAGAGCAGTTCTTC. It yields the protein CASSLGLEQFF.

The rearrangement links TRBV7-2 to TRBJ2-3; 10 bases are a match to TRBD2. Unmatched junction bases numbered 3, after V lost 0 bases and J lost 6 bases. The germline CDR1 and CDR2 sequences are SGHTA and FQGNSA. This CDR3 spans 15 amino acids. Here the CDR3 reads CASSLALAGEDTQYF. For the CDR3, the DNA is TGTGCCAGCAGCTTAGCGCTAGCGGGGGAGGATACGCAGTATTTT.